These 26 T cell receptor beta chains originate from one sample sequenced in a study of T cells in women clearing cervical HPV infection. Sequencing was performed with immunoSEQ multiplex PCR; in TCRdb, only in-frame clones are kept and a portion is missing. Its table records under 45,000 clones. The sample consisted of blood buffy coat. The receptors here all came from a woman aged 18 to 75 with a cervical HPV16 infection that either progressed to CIN3+ or cleared (not recorded which).

The sequenced part of the CDR3 DNA is TGTGCCAGCAGTGAAGTAGGCAGGGATAATTCACCC. Translated: CASSEVGRDNSP. The CDR3, in full, reads CASSEVGRDNSPLHF. The chain couples TRBV2 to TRBJ1-6; TRBD1 is a possible D gene (5 bases). Coverage ceases 3 residues before the CDR3 finishes, and the germline J gene fills in the end. V lost 1 base and J 5 bases, leaving 9 bases between the germline ends. This CDR3 spans 15 amino acids. CDR1 SNHLY and CDR2 FYNNEI come from the germline V gene.

Turning to this clone: The missing CDR3 end, 3 residues past where the read stops, is filled in from the germline J gene. This rearrangement joins TRBV10-3 to TRBJ2-1; 7 positions agree with TRBD1. With V trimmed by 5 bases and J by 6 bases, 4 bases remained unmatched. The CDR3 loop spans 13 amino acids. In germline, CDR1 is ENHRY, CDR2 SYGVKD. The CDR3 reads CAISWDSGNEQFF. The CDR3 bases that were read are TGTGCCATCAGTTGGGACAGCGGCAATGAG.

About this clone: The observed sequence ends 3 residues before the CDR3 terminus, with the missing tail filled in from the germline J gene. J is TRBJ1-2 and V is TRBV18; no definite D call. The CDR3 spans 13 residues. CDR1 and CDR2 (germline): KGHSH, LQKENI. The part of the CDR3 DNA that was read is TGTGCCAGCTCTCCCCAGATCACAGATACC. Translation: CASSPQITDT. The full CDR3 protein is CASSPQITDTYTF. Full variable domain (remainder filled in from reference TRBV18 and TRBJ1-2): NAGVMQNPRHLVRRRGQEARLRCSPMKGHSHVYWYRQLPEEGLKFMVYLQKENIIDESGMPKERFSAEFPKEGPSILRIQQVVRGDSAAYFCASSPQITDTYTFGSGTRLTVV.

Concerning this clone itself: The read ends 3 residues before the CDR3 terminus; that terminus is restored from the germline J gene. This chain joins TRBV2 and TRBJ2-2; a weak D match, TRBD1 (6 bases). The germline gives CDR1 SNHLY, CDR2 FYNNEI. CDR3 length: 16 amino acids. V was clipped by 6 bases and J by 1 base, with 15 bases between them. The DNA read from the CDR3 is TGTGCCAGCAGGGTAGAGACAGGCCTGAACACCGGGGAG. It specifies CASRVETGLNTGE. The full CDR3 protein is CASRVETGLNTGELFF.

Remarks on this clone: The read ends 3 residues before the CDR3 terminus; that terminus is restored from the germline J gene. V gene TRBV9 combines with J gene TRBJ2-1, with 13 positions matching TRBD2. The CDR3 runs to 16 residues. V dropped 0 bases and J dropped 3; count of bases not matched to a gene: 0. Germline V gene sequence: CDR1 SGDLS, CDR2 YYNGEE. CDR3 sequence reads: CASSVGLAGGYNEQFF. The DNA read from the CDR3 is TGTGCCAGCAGCGTAGGACTAGCGGGAGGCTACAATGAG.

To note about this clone: The CDR3 extends 3 residues past the end of the read, so its final part is completed from the germline J gene. The rearrangement uses TRBV7-2 and TRBJ1-2; a weak D match, TRBD1 (5 bases). In germline, CDR1 is SGHTA, CDR2 FQGNSA. CDR3 size: 14 residues. V was clipped by 7 bases and J by 5 bases, with 17 bases between them. The CDR3 spells CASNSGGTTYGYTF. The covered CDR3 bases are TGTGCCAGCAACTCCGGGGGAACAACGTATGGC.

Remarks on this clone: The DNA ends 3 residues before the CDR3 does, and the rest of the CDR3 is filled in from the germline J gene. The V gene is TRBV7-6, the J gene TRBJ2-5; D perhaps matches TRBD1 (5 bases). This CDR3 is 14 amino acids long. Germline V gene lookup returns CDR1 SGHVS and CDR2 FNYEAQ. Trimming stripped 7 bases from V and 2 bases from J, with 14 bases between. CDR3 DNA, as far as it was read: TGTGCCAGCACCCAAGGGGCGGCACAAGAGACC. Translation gives CASTQGAAQET. The CDR3 in full is CASTQGAAQETQYF.

As regards this clone: The read halts 3 residues ahead of the CDR3 end, with the missing end drawn from the germline J gene. The chain recombines TRBV7-6 with TRBJ1-1; D is perhaps TRBD1 (6 bases). This CDR3 is built from 15 residues. Trimming stripped 5 bases from V and 1 base from J, with 14 bases between. From germline, CDR1 is SGHVS and CDR2 FNYEAQ. CDR3 in amino acids: CASSAPGHQNTEAFF. The DNA read from the CDR3 is TGTGCCAGCAGCGCTCCGGGACACCAGAACACTGAA.

Comments on this clone: The read halts 3 residues ahead of the CDR3 end, with the missing end drawn from the germline J gene. The chain is built from TRBV19 and TRBJ1-2; D call uncertain. Per the germline V gene, CDR1 is LNHDA and CDR2 is SQIVND (reference sequence). The CDR3 is made up of 15 amino acids. The DNA read from the CDR3 is TGTGCCAGTAAACCTGAACTAGCGGGAGGCTACGAC. It yields the protein CASKPELAGGYD. In full, the CDR3 reads CASKPELAGGYDYTF.

Remarks on this clone: The CDR3 goes on 3 residues after the read ends, and that part is filled in from the germline J gene. Other nucleotide sequences in the sample specify the same CDR3. The V call is TRBV29-1, the J call TRBJ1-2; 7 bases align to TRBD1. The CDR3 is made up of 14 amino acids. With V trimmed by 5 bases and J by 7 bases, 13 bases remained unmatched. Germline V CDR1 and CDR2: SQVTM, ANQGSEA. The sequenced part of the CDR3 DNA is TGCAGCGTTACCTCCCTAGGGGGCGCGAGTGGC. It translates to CSVTSLGGASG. The whole CDR3 is CSVTSLGGASGYTF.

About this clone: The CDR3 goes on 3 residues after the read ends, and that part is filled in from the germline J gene. The chain recombines TRBV29-1 with TRBJ1-2; D possibly corresponds to TRBD1 (5 bases). Per germline, CDR1 SQVTM and CDR2 ANQGSEA. Between the trimmed V and J ends, which lost 6 bases and 1 base, there was a span of 15 bases. The CDR3 is 14 amino acids. The CDR3 bases that were read are TGCAGCGTGGCGGGGACGGTTATTAACTATGGC. Its protein is CSVAGTVINYG. The full CDR3 protein reads CSVAGTVINYGYTF. The entire variable domain, with the rest obtained from reference TRBV29-1 and TRBJ1-2, is as follows: SAVISQKPSRDICQRGTSLTIQCQVDSQVTMMFWYRQQPGQSLTLIATANQGSEATYESGFVIDKFPISRPNLTFSTLTVSNMSPEDSSIYLCSVAGTVINYGYTFGSGTRLTVV.

Regarding this clone: The read halts 3 residues ahead of the CDR3 end, with the missing end drawn from the germline J gene. The gene calls are TRBV23-1 and TRBJ1-6, with 9 bases identical to TRBD1. TRBV23-1 is treated as an ORF (open reading frame) with a function not yet certain. Losses at the gene ends were 6 bases for V and 10 bases for J; bases not matched to a gene: 7. The CDR3 has 14 amino acids. The DNA read from the CDR3 is TGCGCCAGCAGGCCCACAGGGGGCGACTCACCC. This codes for CASRPTGGDSP. The entire CDR3 protein reads CASRPTGGDSPLHF.

About this clone itself: The CDR3 end falls 3 residues outside the read, so it is completed with the germline J gene. This chain joins TRBV2 and TRBJ2-5; 7 positions agree with TRBD2. Germline CDR1 is SNHLY and CDR2 is FYNNEI. The CDR3 loop spans 14 amino acids. V gave up 3 bases and J gave up 7 bases; unmatched junction bases: 8. CDR3 DNA (partial): TGTGCCAGCAGTGAGCGGCTAGCGGTAGTGACC. Translated: CASSERLAVVT. The CDR3 in its entirety is CASSERLAVVTQYF.

About this clone itself: Read sequence stops 3 residues before the CDR3 end, and the germline J gene provides the missing end. The chain uses TRBV24-1 and TRBJ2-7; 7 nucleotides align to TRBD1. Germline V gene sequence: CDR1 KGHDR, CDR2 SFDVKD. This CDR3 is 13 amino acids long. The trim removed 7 bases at V and 6 bases at J, leaving 8 bases unmatched. The sequenced CDR3 bases are TGTGCCACCAGCCAAGGACAGGCCGCCGAG. Protein product: CATSQGQAAE. The whole CDR3 protein is CATSQGQAAEQYF.

For this clone: The read ends 3 residues early relative to the CDR3; the germline J gene fills the gap. The gene calls are TRBV12-3 or TRBV12-4 and TRBJ1-4; no definite D call. V lost 2 bases, J lost 4 bases, and 11 bases lay in between. The length of the CDR3 is 15 residues. The DNA read from the CDR3 is TGTGCCAGCAGTTTATCGGGGTCCGGTAATGAAAAA. As protein: CASSLSGSGNEK. The complete CDR3 sequence is CASSLSGSGNEKLFF.

The CDR3 sequence is CASSPTGNTGELFF. The part of the CDR3 DNA that was read is TGTGCCAGCAGCCCAACAGGGAACACCGGGGAG. The J gene is TRBJ2-2, the V gene TRBV28; weak D call: TRBD1 (5 bases). The read comes to an end 3 residues before the CDR3 does, leaving the germline J gene to fill in the end. CDR3 length equals 14 residues. V was clipped by 6 bases and J by 1 base, with 9 bases between them. The germline V gene encodes CDR1 MDHEN and CDR2 SYDVKM.

As regards this clone: From the germline J gene comes the end of the CDR3, since the read stops 3 residues before it. The chain carries TRBV7-9 and TRBJ1-2; D uncertain. The CDR3 runs to 13 residues. In germline, CDR1 is SEHNR, CDR2 FQNEAQ (reference sequence). The CDR3 sequence: CASSLSNYNDYTF. The part of the CDR3 DNA that was read is TGTGCCAGCAGCCTGAGTAACTACAATGAC.

Points on this clone: The CDR3 is cut off 3 residues early in the read; its end comes from the germline J gene. V is TRBV6-1 and J is TRBJ2-7, with 7 positions matching TRBD1. After removal of 0 bases from V and 0 bases from J, the junction contained 5 bases not matched to a gene. Germline CDR1 MNHNS, CDR2 SASEGT. The CDR3 totals 16 residues. CDR3 region: CASSEASGTASYEQYF. The DNA read from the CDR3 is TGTGCCAGCAGTGAAGCTTCCGGGACAGCCTCCTACGAG.

Comments on this clone: The read ends 3 residues shy of where the CDR3 ends; the end is completed using the germline J gene. The genes are TRBV30 and TRBJ2-1, with a weak D call TRBD2 (6 bases). The V end was cut by 2 bases, the J end by 6 bases, with 11 bases between. The length of the CDR3 is 13 residues. CDR1 is GTSNPN and CDR2 is SVGIG in the germline V gene (reference sequence). Partial CDR3 DNA: TGTGCCTGGAGTAGCGGAGGGAGCAATGAG. It yields the protein CAWSSGGSNE. The complete CDR3 protein is CAWSSGGSNEQFF. Filled out from reference TRBV30 and TRBJ2-1, the complete variable domain reads SQTIHQWPATLVQPVGSPLSLECTVEGTSNPNLYWYRQAAGRGLQLLFYSVGIGQISSEVPQNLSASRPQDRQFILSSKKLLLSDSGFYLCAWSSGGSNEQFFGPGTRLTVL.

For this clone: The missing CDR3 end, 3 residues past where the read stops, is filled in from the germline J gene. The rearrangement joins TRBV19 to TRBJ1-1, with D possibly matching TRBD1 (6 bases). Germline V gene sequence: CDR1 LNHDA, CDR2 SQIVND (reference sequence). This CDR3 comprises 13 residues. The DNA read from the CDR3 is TGTGCCAGTAGCGGGAGGGGGACCTACGAG. Translation: CASSGRGTYE. The whole CDR3 reads CASSGRGTYEAFF.

With respect to this clone: The DNA ends 3 residues before the CDR3 does, and the rest of the CDR3 is filled in from the germline J gene. V is TRBV5-1 and J is TRBJ2-5; 7 nucleotides match TRBD1. Germline CDR1 SGHRS, CDR2 YFSETQ. CDR3 size: 14 residues. J was trimmed by 5 bases and V by 3 bases; bases with no gene match: 7. The CDR3 protein is CASSYTGQPETQYF. The covered CDR3 bases are TGCGCCAGCAGCTATACGGGACAGCCGGAGACC.

To note about this clone: The CDR3 end lies 3 residues beyond the end of the read and is filled in from the germline J gene. The chain joins TRBV4-1 to TRBJ2-7; D is possibly TRBD1 (5 bases). Germline V gene data show CDR1 as MGHRA and CDR2 as YSYEKL. Between the trimmed V and J ends, which lost 5 bases and 0 bases, there was a span of 11 bases. CDR3 length equals 14 residues. The CDR3 here is CASSSRTPSYEQYF. The sequenced part of the CDR3 DNA is TGCGCCAGCAGCTCCCGGACACCCTCCTACGAG.

To note about this clone: The read halts 3 residues ahead of the CDR3 end, with the missing end drawn from the germline J gene. This rearrangement joins TRBV5-4 to TRBJ2-7; no clear D gene. Germline CDR1 and CDR2: SGHNT and YYREEE (reference sequence). The V gene lost 4 bases and the J gene lost 4 bases, with 9 bases spanning the gap. The CDR3 runs to 12 residues. CDR3 bases read: TGTGCCAGCAGCCGCCAGACTTACGAG. The encoded protein is CASSRQTYE. The complete CDR3 reads CASSRQTYEQYF.

About this clone: The sequenced fragment ends 3 residues before the CDR3 boundary, so the rest is inferred from the germline J gene. The gene calls are TRBV19 and TRBJ1-1, with 9 bases aligning to TRBD1. J gave up 6 bases and V 5 bases, and 10 bases lay outside the gene matches. The CDR3 runs 15 residues. CDR1 LNHDA and CDR2 SQIVND come from the germline V gene (reference sequence). CDR3 bases read: TGTGCCAGTAGTTACGGACAGGGGCTTTTCCCTGAA. As protein: CASSYGQGLFPE. The CDR3 reads in full as CASSYGQGLFPEAFF.

In regard to this clone: Read data end 3 residues before the CDR3 end; the end is taken from the germline J gene. This chain links TRBV20-1 with TRBJ2-1, with D unclear. The CDR3 covers 16 residues. V gave up 0 bases and J gave up 0 bases, with 12 bases separating them. Germline assignment: CDR1 DFQATT and CDR2 SNEGSKA (reference sequence). CDR3 DNA, as far as it was read: TGCAGTGCTAGAGATCTAGATAAAGGCTCCTACAATGAG. Its translation: CSARDLDKGSYNE. In full, the CDR3 is CSARDLDKGSYNEQFF.

Details on this clone: The CDR3 goes on 3 residues after the read ends, and that part is filled in from the germline J gene. The chain carries TRBV2 and TRBJ1-5; possibly TRBD1 for D (5 bases). Germline V gene data show CDR1 as SNHLY and CDR2 as FYNNEI. The CDR3 is 16 residues long. Trimming removed 3 bases from V and 0 bases from J, with 12 bases in between. CDR3 sequence: CASSEQGTYSNQPQHF. The sequenced part of the CDR3 DNA is TGTGCCAGCAGTGAGCAGGGAACCTATAGCAATCAGCCC.